The next 15 T cell receptor beta chains were all read from a single sample in a study of a mutant IDH1 vaccine in newly diagnosed glioma. This sample's time point: baseline, week 1 (first vaccination visit). Treatment specified: pre-vaccination baseline after standard-of-care therapy. Some clones are missing from TCRdb's copy, which holds only in-frame ones; the method was immunoSEQ multiplex PCR. The sample lists around 89,000 clones, roughly 85% occurring once. Specimen: PBMCs, collected from a glioma patient treated with radiotherapy, temozolomide or both. The receptors derive from a woman in her fifties or sixties with glioma.

The genes are TRBV10-3 and TRBJ2-7; the D is unclear. There are 14 residues in the CDR3. The V and J ends lost 4 bases and 1 base respectively, with 11 bases between them. Germline values: CDR1 ENHRY, CDR2 SYGVKD. This CDR3 reads CAISGSTDSYEQYF. In nucleotides, the CDR3 is TGTGCCATCAGTGGCTCGACGGATTCCTACGAGCAGTACTTC.

The CDR3 DNA is TGCGCCAGCAGCCAGAGAACTCAGGGCTCTAGCAATCAGCCCCAGCATTTT. Translated: CASSQRTQGSSNQPQHF. This chain uses TRBV4-1 with TRBJ1-5, with D possibly TRBD1 on 5 matching bases. Trimming removed 3 bases from V and 0 bases from J, with 15 bases in between. Germline CDR1 MGHRA, CDR2 YSYEKL. The CDR3 has 17 amino acids.

J is TRBJ2-3 and V is TRBV5-6; perhaps TRBD1 as D (7 bases). CDR1 is SGHDT, CDR2 YYEEEE, per germline. This CDR3 comprises 16 residues. Trimming stripped 4 bases from V and 4 bases from J, with 19 bases between. CDR3 coding DNA: TGTGCCAGCAGCCCGGACAGGAGGGGCATATCAGATACGCAGTATTTT. This sequence encodes CASSPDRRGISDTQYF.

This clone was recorded once. The sample carries other DNA sequences with the same CDR3. This chain uses TRBV5-1 with TRBJ2-3; 12 positions match TRBD2. Trimming at V came to 0 bases and at J to 6 bases, leaving 8 bases not matched to a gene. In germline, CDR1 is SGHRS, CDR2 YFSETQ. This CDR3 has 17 residues. In DNA form, the CDR3 reads TGCGCCAGCAGCTTGGCTCTAGCGGGGGGGCCCCAGGATACGCAGTATTTT. Amino acids: CASSLALAGGPQDTQYF.

The rearrangement joins TRBV2 to TRBJ1-2; 9 bases agree with TRBD1. The CDR3 sequence is 12 residues long. Germline assignment: CDR1 SNHLY and CDR2 FYNNEI. The junction had 7 bases not matched to a gene; V was cut back by 9 bases and J by 8 bases. This CDR3 reads CASQQGAGGYTF. Written as DNA, the CDR3 is TGTGCCAGTCAACAGGGGGCTGGGGGCTACACCTTC. The full variable domain, with the rest looked up from reference TRBV2 and TRBJ1-2, is EPEVTQTPSHQVTQMGQEVILRCVPISNHLYFYWYRQILGQKVEFLVSFYNNEISEKSEIFDDQFSVERPDGSNFTLKIRSTKLEDSAMYFCASQQGAGGYTFGSGTRLTVV.

V usage is TRBV27 and J usage is TRBJ2-7, with 7 nucleotides matching TRBD1. There are 13 residues in the CDR3. Losses at the gene ends were 8 bases for V and 4 bases for J; bases not matched to a gene: 8. CDR1 MNHEY and CDR2 SMNVEV come from the germline V gene (reference sequence). The CDR3, as DNA: TGTGCCAGCGGAGTTGGCAGGGGGTACGAGCAGTACTTC. Translating gives CASGVGRGYEQYF.

The gene calls are TRBV4-1 and TRBJ1-2; no definite D call. The ends were cut back, 1 base at V and 2 bases at J, with 11 bases in the middle. Germline V CDR1 and CDR2: MGHRA, YSYEKL. The CDR3 covers 15 residues. The CDR3 coding sequence is TGCGCCAGCAGCCAAGGCCCCGACCGAAACTATGGCTACACCTTC. This gives the protein CASSQGPDRNYGYTF.

The rearrangement uses TRBV7-3 and TRBJ1-6; no definite D call. The CDR3 has 14 residues. From germline, CDR1 is SGHTA and CDR2 FQGTGA. V lost 5 bases to trimming and J lost 5 bases, with 10 bases between them. The CDR3 reads CASSPRPDNSPLHF. The CDR3 DNA sequence: TGTGCCAGCAGCCCCCGACCCGATAATTCACCCCTCCACTTT.

The V call is TRBV25-1, the J call TRBJ1-4; 7 bases line up with TRBD1. Germline trimming cut 0 bases from V and 8 bases from J; bases unmatched to any gene: 6. CDR3 length: 15 amino acids. Germline V gene lookup returns CDR1 MGHDK and CDR2 SYGVNS. The CDR3 nucleotides are TGTGCCAGCAGTGAATATCGGCCAGGGGGAGAAAAACTGTTTTTT. Translation: CASSEYRPGGEKLFF.

V gene TRBV4-2 combines with J gene TRBJ2-3, with D hard to call. CDR3 length equals 17 residues. V lost 0 bases, J lost 0 bases, and 13 bases lay in between. Germline loops: CDR1 LGHNA, CDR2 YNFKEQ. The CDR3 nucleotides are TGTGCCAGCAGCCAAGAGGGAACGGGCCCGAGCACAGATACGCAGTATTTT. Its translation is CASSQEGTGPSTDTQYF.

V and J are TRBV10-3 and TRBJ2-1, with TRBD1 matching 7 bases. Germline V CDR1 and CDR2: ENHRY, SYGVKD. V lost 0 bases, J lost 7 bases, and 6 bases stayed unmatched. The CDR3 is made up of 15 amino acids. The CDR3 loop is CAISESRTGLNEQFF. The CDR3 region has the DNA TGTGCCATCAGTGAGTCGAGGACAGGTCTTAATGAGCAGTTCTTC.

The V gene is TRBV7-2, the J gene TRBJ1-1, with TRBD1 matching over 7 bases. This CDR3 comprises 14 residues. The trim removed 2 bases at V and 1 base at J, leaving 1 base unmatched. Germline CDR1 and CDR2: SGHTA and FQGNSA. CDR3 loop: CASSLRTGNTEAFF. The CDR3 DNA reads TGTGCCAGCAGCTTACGGACAGGGAACACTGAAGCTTTCTTT. The full variable domain, completed using reference TRBV7-2 and TRBJ1-1, is GAGVSQSPSNKVTEKGKDVELRCDPISGHTALYWYRQSLGQGLEFLIYFQGNSAPDKSGLPSDRFSAERTGGSVSTLTIQRTQQEDSAVYLCASSLRTGNTEAFFGQGTRLTVV.

This clone was seen more than once but under ten times. V and J are TRBV14 and TRBJ1-1; 7 bases fit TRBD1. The CDR3 contains 14 residues. Germline CDR1 reads SGHDN; CDR2 reads FVKESK. J lost 5 bases, V lost 0 bases, and 3 bases had no gene match. In DNA form, the CDR3 reads TGTGCCAGCAGCCAAGAGTTCAGGGGGACTGAAGCTTTCTTT. This gives the protein CASSQEFRGTEAFF.

In its sample, this clone was seen once. The chain is built from TRBV9 and TRBJ1-1; 9 nucleotides agree with TRBD1. The CDR3 is made up of 15 amino acids. Trimming took 4 bases from V and 3 from J; bases not matched to a gene: 7. Germline CDR1 SGDLS, CDR2 YYNGEE. CDR3 amino acids: CASSPRTGEDTEAFF. CDR3 nucleotide sequence: TGTGCCAGCAGCCCCCGGACAGGGGAGGACACTGAAGCTTTCTTT.

This chain links TRBV5-4 with TRBJ2-5; D unresolved. The CDR3 runs 15 residues. Trimming took off 1 base at V and 5 bases at J, with 15 bases between the two ends. Germline CDR1 SGHNT, CDR2 YYREEE (reference sequence). The CDR3 DNA sequence: TGTGCCAGCAGCTTGTCGGCGTCAGCACGGGAGACCCAGTACTTC. As protein: CASSLSASARETQYF. Looking up the rest from reference TRBV5-4 and TRBJ2-5 gives the full variable domain: ETGVTQSPTHLIKTRGQQVTLRCSSQSGHNTVSWYQQALGQGPQFIFQYYREEENGRGNFPPRFSGLQFPNYSSELNVNALELDDSALYLCASSLSASARETQYFGPGTRLLVL.